This T cell receptor (beta chain) was retrieved from a study of shared clonotypes between healthy human individuals. Produced via immunoSEQ multiplex PCR; TCRdb's table is partial and in-frame only. The sample holds about 2.1 million clones; 93% are singletons and the top ten take approximately 1.6%. Terminally differentiated effector memory CD45RA+ cells were excluded by CCR7 positive selection of CD45RO-negative cells. The clonotype originates from a man aged 18 to 29 in good health. Some clones in this sample may be carry-over from other donors' samples. The material sequenced was naive CD8+ T cells from PBMCs.

The CDR3 DNA reads TGTGCCAGCACCCCGGGGCGGCTGCTGAATGAAAAACTGTTTTTT. Amino acids: CASTPGRLLNEKLFF. This chain connects TRBV19 to TRBJ1-4; possible D gene TRBD1, 5 bases. This CDR3 contains 15 residues. Trimming left V 9 bases short and J 5 bases short, with 19 bases between. Per the germline V gene, CDR1 is LNHDA and CDR2 is SQIVND (reference sequence).